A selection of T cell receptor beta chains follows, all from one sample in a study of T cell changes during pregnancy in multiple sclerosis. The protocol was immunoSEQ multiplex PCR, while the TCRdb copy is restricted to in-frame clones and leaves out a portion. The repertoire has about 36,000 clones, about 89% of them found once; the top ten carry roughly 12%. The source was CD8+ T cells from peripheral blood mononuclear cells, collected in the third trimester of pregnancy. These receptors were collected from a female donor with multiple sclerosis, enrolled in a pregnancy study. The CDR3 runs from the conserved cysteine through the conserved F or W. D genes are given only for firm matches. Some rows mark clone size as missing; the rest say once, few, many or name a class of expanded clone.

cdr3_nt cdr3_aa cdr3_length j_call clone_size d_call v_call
TGTGCCAGTAGGCAAGGCGGGAGGTTCTCCTACGAGCAGTACTTC CASRQGGRFSYEQYF 15 TRBJ2-7 NA TRBD2 TRBV19
TGTGCCAGCAGCAAAAACCAGCGGGGGACCCAGCTCACAGATACGCAGTATTTT CASSKNQRGTQLTDTQYF 18 TRBJ2-3 NA NA TRBV21-1
TGTGCCAGCAGCGCCGGACTAGCGGGGTTTCGCAATGAGCAGTTCTTC CASSAGLAGFRNEQFF 16 TRBJ2-1 once TRBD2 TRBV5-5
TGTGCCAGCAGCCAAGATTTTGTAGCGGGCATTGGGGGCTACACCTTC CASSQDFVAGIGGYTF 16 TRBJ1-2 NA NA TRBV14
TGTGCCAGCAGCTTGACTAGCGGGGCACGCACAGATACGCAGTATTTT CASSLTSGARTDTQYF 16 TRBJ2-3 NA TRBD2 TRBV5-6
TGTGCCAGCAGCGCTTTCCTCACCGGGGAGCTGTTTTTT CASSAFLTGELFF 13 TRBJ2-2 NA NA TRBV9
TGCGCCAGCAGTGGGATTCCAGGCCCGAACACCGGGGAGCTGTTTTTT CASSGIPGPNTGELFF 16 TRBJ2-2 NA NA TRBV10-2
TGTGCCAGCAGCTTAATCGGTAGTGGGAGGAACAATGAGCAGTTCTTC CASSLIGSGRNNEQFF 16 TRBJ2-1 NA NA TRBV7-3
TGCAGCGCTAGGAGGGAAAACACTGAAGCTTTCTTT CSARRENTEAFF 12 TRBJ1-1 NA NA TRBV29-1
TGTGCCACCCAGGACAGGGACAATGAGCAGTTCTTC CATQDRDNEQFF 12 TRBJ2-1 NA TRBD1 TRBV6-4
TGTGCCAGCAGCTCGGACAGGGGGATCTACGAGCAGTACTTC CASSSDRGIYEQYF 14 TRBJ2-7 NA TRBD1 TRBV5-8
TGCAGCGGGTCGGGACAGGGAACATCCTACGAGCAGTACTTC CSGSGQGTSYEQYF 14 TRBJ2-7 NA TRBD1 TRBV29-1
TGTGCCAGCAGCCCCAGCGTACTCCAAGAGACCCAGTACTTC CASSPSVLQETQYF 14 TRBJ2-5 NA NA TRBV9
TGTGCCAGTAGTATAGCTGATAGCGGGGATGAGCAGTTCTTC CASSIADSGDEQFF 14 TRBJ2-1 NA TRBD2 TRBV19
TGTGCCAGCAGTTTCGGACAGGGGGTAAATGAGCAGTTCTTC CASSFGQGVNEQFF 14 TRBJ2-1 NA TRBD1 TRBV27
TGTGCCAGCAGCGCCTTTACCGGGACAGGGCACACTGAAGCTTTCTTT CASSAFTGTGHTEAFF 16 TRBJ1-1 NA TRBD1 TRBV7-8
TGTGCCAGCAGTCCTATAGGACTAGCGGGAGTTGCCTACGAGCAGTACTTC CASSPIGLAGVAYEQYF 17 TRBJ2-7 NA TRBD2 TRBV27
TGCGCCAGCAACTCACTCGACAGAAACACTGAAGCTTTCTTT CASNSLDRNTEAFF 14 TRBJ1-1 NA NA TRBV10-2
TGTGCCAGCAGCGATCAAACCGGACAGGGGGTTTATGGCTACACCTTC CASSDQTGQGVYGYTF 16 TRBJ1-2 NA TRBD1 TRBV2
TGCGCCAGCAGCCCGGACAGCTCCTATAATTCACCCCTCCACTTT CASSPDSSYNSPLHF 15 TRBJ1-6 NA NA TRBV4-3
TGTGCCAGCAGTTCCATAGCGGGGCCCTACGAGCAGTACTTC CASSSIAGPYEQYF 14 TRBJ2-7 NA TRBD2 TRBV28
TGTGCCAGCAGCCCAGGACTAGGCCCCACCGGGGAGCTGTTTTTT CASSPGLGPTGELFF 15 TRBJ2-2 NA TRBD2 TRBV7-2
TGCGCCAGCAGCCAGGGACTAGCGGGGGGGCCTATAGATACGCAGTATTTT CASSQGLAGGPIDTQYF 17 TRBJ2-3 NA TRBD2 TRBV4-3
TGTGCCAGTAGTATGTCCCGGACTAGCGGGGAAGATACGCAGTATTTT CASSMSRTSGEDTQYF 16 TRBJ2-3 NA TRBD2 TRBV19
TGCGCCAGCAGCCAGGGGACAGGGACGTCTGCCTACAATGAGCAGTTCTTC CASSQGTGTSAYNEQFF 17 TRBJ2-1 NA TRBD1 TRBV4-3
TGTGCCAGCTCACCCGGGTTTACCGGGGGGGCAGAATACAATGAGCAGTTCTTC CASSPGFTGGAEYNEQFF 18 TRBJ2-1 NA TRBD2 TRBV18
TGTGCCTGGAGTAGCGGGATAAGTGCCTACGAGCAGTACTTC CAWSSGISAYEQYF 14 TRBJ2-7 NA TRBD2 TRBV30
TGCAGCGTAATACAGGGCATCAATCAGCCCCAGCATTTT CSVIQGINQPQHF 13 TRBJ1-5 few NA TRBV29-1
TGTGCTAGTGGTTTGTTCCCGGTTGAGCAGTTCTTC CASGLFPVEQFF 12 TRBJ2-1 NA NA TRBV12-5
TGTGCCAGCAGCGTGGAGCCGGGACAGGGATACTCCGGGGAGCTGTTTTTT CASSVEPGQGYSGELFF 17 TRBJ2-2 NA TRBD1 TRBV7-9
TGTGCCAGTAGTATCCCTGGCAGGGGGTATGGCTACACCTTC CASSIPGRGYGYTF 14 TRBJ1-2 NA TRBD1 TRBV19
TGTGCCAGCAGTTACTCGGGGACAGCAGGCGGGGAGCTGTTTTTT CASSYSGTAGGELFF 15 TRBJ2-2 NA TRBD1 TRBV6-5
TGTGCCAGCAGCTTAGAGGAGAATTACGAGCAGTACTTC CASSLEENYEQYF 13 TRBJ2-7 few NA TRBV7-2
TGTGCCAGTAGTAATGGACGGGGGGGTAATGAGCAGTTCTTC CASSNGRGGNEQFF 14 TRBJ2-1 NA TRBD2 TRBV19
TGCGCCAGCAGCCGTTTTCCGGGACAGGGGACATCACCCCTCCACTTT CASSRFPGQGTSPLHF 16 TRBJ1-6 NA TRBD1 TRBV4-1
TGTGCCAGCAGTTACGCAGCCTGGGCCAGTGTTGAAGCTTTCTTT CASSYAAWASVEAFF 15 TRBJ1-1 NA NA TRBV6-5
TGTGCCAGCAGACAGTACGGCAATCAGCCCCAGCATTTT CASRQYGNQPQHF 13 TRBJ1-5 NA NA TRBV19
TGCGCCAGCAGCCAAGAAAGGACATATGGCTACACCTTC CASSQERTYGYTF 13 TRBJ1-2 NA NA TRBV4-1
TGCAGCGTTGAAGTCCATGTCGGACAGCCCTCTCCCCCAGATACGCAGTATTTT CSVEVHVGQPSPPDTQYF 18 TRBJ2-3 NA NA TRBV29-1
TGTGCCAGCAGCTTGGTCGGCAGGGAAGAGACCCAGTACTTC CASSLVGREETQYF 14 TRBJ2-5 NA NA TRBV5-6
TGTGCCAGCTCCCTCTCGACTAGCGGGAAAATGGTGCAGTACTTC CASSLSTSGKMVQYF 15 TRBJ2-7 NA TRBD2 TRBV11-2
TGCAGCGTTACGGGGGCTAGCGGAGGGCCCTACGAGCAGTACTTC CSVTGASGGPYEQYF 15 TRBJ2-7 NA NA TRBV29-1
TGTGCCAGCAGCAGTCCGGGACACCGTAATGAAAAACTGTTTTTT CASSSPGHRNEKLFF 15 TRBJ1-4 NA NA TRBV13
TGTGCCAGCAGCCGGACAAACGAGCAGTACTTC CASSRTNEQYF 11 TRBJ2-7 NA NA TRBV2
TGTGCCAGTAGCCTCACCGCAGGGGGCTATGGCTACACCTTC CASSLTAGGYGYTF 14 TRBJ1-2 NA TRBD1 TRBV19
TGCGCCAGCAGGGAATGGGACAGGAGCTCCTACGAGCAGTACTTC CASREWDRSSYEQYF 15 TRBJ2-7 once TRBD1 TRBV4-3
TGTGCCAGCAACCAGGGGGGTAACTATGGCTACACCTTC CASNQGGNYGYTF 13 TRBJ1-2 NA TRBD1 TRBV2
TGCGCCAGCAGCTTGAAAGGCACTAGCGGGGGCGAGGGCCAAGAGACCCAGTACTTC CASSLKGTSGGEGQETQYF 19 TRBJ2-5 once TRBD2 TRBV5-1
TGTGCCAGCAGCTTGAACAGGGGCACTGAAGCTTTCTTT CASSLNRGTEAFF 13 TRBJ1-1 NA TRBD1 TRBV7-9
TGTGCTAGTGGTTTTGACCCTCGGGAGGCTTCCTACGAGCAGTACTTC CASGFDPREASYEQYF 16 TRBJ2-7 NA TRBD2 TRBV12-5
TGTGCCGTCCCGGGACAGAAGGCGGACACCATATATTTT CAVPGQKADTIYF 13 TRBJ1-3 NA TRBD1 TRBV10-3
TGTGCCAGCAGCTTAGTGTCGTTATATGGCTACACCTTC CASSLVSLYGYTF 13 TRBJ1-2 NA NA TRBV7-9
TGTGCCAGCAGCCAGGCGGGGGTCGGTCAGCCCCAGCATTTT CASSQAGVGQPQHF 14 TRBJ1-5 NA NA TRBV27